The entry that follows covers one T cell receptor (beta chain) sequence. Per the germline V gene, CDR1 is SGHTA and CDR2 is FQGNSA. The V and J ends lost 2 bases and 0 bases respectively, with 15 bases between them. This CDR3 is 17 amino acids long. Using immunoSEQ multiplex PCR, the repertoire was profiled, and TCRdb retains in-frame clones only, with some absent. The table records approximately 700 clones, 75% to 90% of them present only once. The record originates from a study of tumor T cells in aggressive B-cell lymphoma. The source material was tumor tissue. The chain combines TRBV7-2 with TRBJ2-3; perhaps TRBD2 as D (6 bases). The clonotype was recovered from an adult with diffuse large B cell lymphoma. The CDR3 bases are TGTGCCAGCAGCTTACAGGCAGGAGCGGGCAGCACAGATACGCAGTATTTT. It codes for CASSLQAGAGSTDTQYF.